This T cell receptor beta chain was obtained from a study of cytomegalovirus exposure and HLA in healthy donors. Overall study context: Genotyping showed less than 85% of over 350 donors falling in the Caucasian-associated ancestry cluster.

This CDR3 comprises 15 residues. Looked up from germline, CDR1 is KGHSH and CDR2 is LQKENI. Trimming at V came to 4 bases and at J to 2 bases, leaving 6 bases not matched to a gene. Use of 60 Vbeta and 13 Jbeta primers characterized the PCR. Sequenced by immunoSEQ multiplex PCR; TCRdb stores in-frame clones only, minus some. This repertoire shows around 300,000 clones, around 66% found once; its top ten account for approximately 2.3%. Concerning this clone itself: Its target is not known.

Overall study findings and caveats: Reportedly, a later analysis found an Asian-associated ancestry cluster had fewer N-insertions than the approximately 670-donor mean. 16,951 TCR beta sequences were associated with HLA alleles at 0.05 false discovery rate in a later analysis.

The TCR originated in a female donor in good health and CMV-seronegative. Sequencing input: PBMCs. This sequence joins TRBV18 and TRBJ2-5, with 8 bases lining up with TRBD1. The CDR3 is CASSQGQGDQETQYF. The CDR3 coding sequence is TGTGCCAGCTCACAAGGACAGGGCGATCAAGAGACCCAGTACTTC.